This T cell receptor (beta chain) came from a study of blood T cell repertoires in COVID-19. Study-wide context: Nucleic acid was either cDNA or gDNA, and it came from T cells, B-cell-depleted T cells, or PBMCs.

Germline CDR1 and CDR2: LGHNT and FRNRAP. The V and J ends lost 4 bases and 3 bases, in that order; junction bases with no gene match: 9. The CDR3 sequence is 16 residues long. As processed by the authors: Estimation of nucleated cell counts relied on the amplification of reference gene primers. Measured with immunoSEQ multiplex PCR; TCRdb has only the in-frame clones, and not every one. V, J and clone size were drawn from that table, and D and trimming were deduced from the DNA. Of 86,000 or so clones in the sample, about 95% were seen once. This clone appeared once. The material sequenced was peripheral blood. The rearrangement links TRBV12-5 to TRBJ1-2; 9 positions agree with TRBD1. The origin of this receptor is a human donor with active COVID-19. The donor label of this sample is uncertain. This CDR3 is CASGSPQGAWDYGYTF. CDR3 in DNA: TGTGCTAGTGGTTCCCCACAGGGGGCGTGGGACTATGGCTACACCTTC.